This T cell receptor (beta chain) was retrieved from a study of blood T cell repertoires in COVID-19. For the study at large: Samples came from the United States, Italy and Spain, spanning acute and convalescent COVID-19. From T cells, B-cell-depleted T cells, or PBMCs came the material, which was cDNA or gDNA.

Seattle patients were enrolled while actively infected and followed longitudinally. The authors' processing: Scientists estimated how many nucleated cells there were by amplifying reference gene primers. Produced via immunoSEQ multiplex PCR; TCRdb's table is partial and in-frame only. V and J calls and clone size follow that table, whereas D and trimming were derived from the DNA. The repertoire has roughly 260,000 clones, roughly 90% of them found once; the top ten carry about 11%. The CDR3 contains 13 residues. The V segment lost 4 bases and the J segment 4 bases; nucleotides outside the gene matches: 5. Per germline, CDR1 GTSNPN and CDR2 SVGIG (reference sequence).

This chain joins TRBV30 and TRBJ1-2, with 8 positions matching TRBD1. Specimen: peripheral blood. The clonotype was recovered from a woman in her twenties or thirties with COVID-19, enrolled during active disease. In nucleotides, the CDR3 is TGTGCCTGGAACCGGGACAGGATCTATGGCTACACCTTC. Protein product: CAWNRDRIYGYTF. The full variable domain, rest sourced from reference TRBV30 and TRBJ1-2, is SQTIHQWPATLVQPVGSPLSLECTVEGTSNPNLYWYRQAAGRGLQLLFYSVGIGQISSEVPQNLSASRPQDRQFILSSKKLLLSDSGFYLCAWNRDRIYGYTFGSGTRLTVV.